Shown below are 22 T cell receptor beta chains from a single sample sequenced in a study of T cell changes during pregnancy in multiple sclerosis. TCRdb's table, derived via immunoSEQ multiplex PCR, lists solely in-frame clones and lacks some. Of roughly 84,000 clones in the sample, just over 90% were seen once. Sample: peripheral blood, taken in the third trimester of pregnancy. Receptor source: a female donor in good health, enrolled as a control in a pregnancy study.

The rearrangement joins TRBV7-9 to TRBJ2-3; 15 nucleotides agree with TRBD2. V was pared by 3 bases and J by 9 bases, with 4 bases of the junction left unmatched. Germline CDR1 reads SEHNR; CDR2 reads FQNEAQ (reference sequence). The CDR3 has 15 residues. The CDR3 protein is CASSFGLAGGWTQYF. The DNA of the CDR3 is TGTGCCAGCAGCTTCGGACTAGCGGGGGGGTGGACGCAGTATTTT.

The chain has TRBV2 and TRBJ2-5; 8 bases are shared with TRBD1. The CDR3 loop spans 14 amino acids. Germline V gene data show CDR1 as SNHLY and CDR2 as FYNNEI. V shed 10 bases and J 2 bases; nucleotides not matched to a gene: 9. CDR3 DNA sequence: TGTGCCAACAGCCGGGACAGGAGTCAAGAGACCCAGTACTTC. Translation: CANSRDRSQETQYF.

The CDR3 sequence: CASSHDGGYNEQFF. CDR3 nucleotide sequence: TGCGCCAGCAGCCACGACGGCGGATACAATGAGCAGTTCTTC. V usage is TRBV5-1 and J usage is TRBJ2-1; D not certain. This CDR3 spans 14 amino acids. V was pared by 4 bases and J by 4 bases, with 12 bases between. From germline, CDR1 is SGHRS and CDR2 YFSETQ. Full variable domain (rest looked up from reference TRBV5-1 and TRBJ2-1): KAGVTQTPRYLIKTRGQQVTLSCSPISGHRSVSWYQQTPGQGLQFLFEYFSETQRNKGNFPGRFSGRQFSNSRSEMNVSTLELGDSALYLCASSHDGGYNEQFFGPGTRLTVL.

This chain connects TRBV2 to TRBJ2-1, with TRBD2 matching over 10 bases. The CDR3 is 14 residues long. Per germline, CDR1 SNHLY and CDR2 FYNNEI. The V segment lost 8 bases and the J segment 9 bases; nucleotides outside the gene matches: 10. The DNA for the CDR3 is TGTGCCAGCTCCGATAGCGGGAGGAGAAGTGAGCAGTTCTTC. Translating gives CASSDSGRRSEQFF.

V usage is TRBV28 and J usage is TRBJ1-1; D is perhaps TRBD1 (5 bases). The V gene's germline CDR1 is MDHEN and CDR2 SYDVKM. The V end lost 3 bases, the J end lost 7 bases, and 18 bases lay between the germline ends. This CDR3 is built from 15 residues. As DNA, the CDR3 is TGTGCCAGCAGTTTCCCTCGCAGGGAGGTTGGTGAAGCTTTCTTT. Translating it yields CASSFPRREVGEAFF.

CDR3 in amino acids: CASSPPDRGQSNEKLFF. The CDR3, as DNA: TGTGCCAGCTCACCACCCGACAGGGGGCAAAGTAATGAAAAACTGTTTTTT. V and J are TRBV18 and TRBJ1-4; the match to TRBD1 covers 10 bases. V was pared by 0 bases and J by 4 bases, with 5 bases of the junction left unmatched. The CDR3 extends over 17 amino acids. Germline V gene sequence: CDR1 KGHSH, CDR2 LQKENI.

The chain carries TRBV4-1 and TRBJ2-2; D might be TRBD2 (5 bases). V gave up 0 bases and J gave up 2 bases, with 10 bases separating them. Germline CDR1 reads MGHRA; CDR2 reads YSYEKL. The CDR3 is 16 amino acids. The CDR3 here is CASSQEKGLNTGELFF. Here the CDR3 DNA reads TGCGCCAGCAGCCAAGAAAAAGGACTCAACACCGGGGAGCTGTTTTTT.

The genes are TRBV18 and TRBJ2-7, with D possibly TRBD1 on 5 matching bases. With 2 bases removed from V and 3 bases from J, the gap between germline ends came to 17 bases. CDR1 KGHSH and CDR2 LQKENI come from the germline V gene. The CDR3 consists of 16 residues. This chain's CDR3 is CASSPGTRQGFYEQYF. Written as DNA, the CDR3 is TGTGCCAGCTCACCAGGCACCCGGCAGGGTTTCTACGAGCAGTACTTC.

This sequence joins TRBV28 and TRBJ1-1, with unresolved D. This CDR3 comprises 14 residues. CDR1 is MDHEN, CDR2 SYDVKM, per germline. The V gene lost 2 bases and the J gene lost 4 bases, with 11 bases spanning the gap. The DNA for the CDR3 is TGTGCCAGCAGTTTAGAAGGAGTGGTCACTGAAGCTTTCTTT. Protein sequence: CASSLEGVVTEAFF.

This chain connects TRBV6-1 to TRBJ1-1; D gene ambiguous. The V end lost 2 bases, the J end lost 4 bases, and 14 bases lay between the germline ends. CDR3 length equals 15 residues. Germline V CDR1 and CDR2: MNHNS, SASEGT. This CDR3 is CASSENEGWGTEAFF. Written as DNA, the CDR3 is TGTGCCAGCAGTGAAAACGAGGGCTGGGGCACTGAAGCTTTCTTT.

The sample holds one count of this clone. The CDR3 sequence: CASSDAIVGLLNTGELFF. The CDR3 region has the DNA TGTGCCAGCAGCGACGCAATCGTTGGACTCCTAAACACCGGGGAGCTGTTTTTT. This sequence joins TRBV7-8 and TRBJ2-2; D is perhaps TRBD2 (5 bases). Germline lookup yields CDR1 SGHVS and CDR2 FQNEAQ. The CDR3 spans 18 residues. Trimming took off 5 bases at V and 2 bases at J, with 21 bases between the two ends.

This chain connects TRBV19 to TRBJ2-1; TRBD2 aligns across 8 bases. From germline, CDR1 is LNHDA and CDR2 SQIVND (reference sequence). CDR3 length equals 15 residues. Losses at the gene ends were 1 base for V and 1 base for J; bases not matched to a gene: 0. For the CDR3, the DNA is TGTGCCAGTAGTATAGCGGGAGGGTCCTACAATGAGCAGTTCTTC. Residues: CASSIAGGSYNEQFF.

This clone appeared a single time. The chain joins TRBV5-6 to TRBJ2-1; TRBD1 is a possible D gene (5 bases). V gave up 4 bases and J gave up 7 bases, with 15 bases separating them. Germline assignment: CDR1 SGHDT and CDR2 YYEEEE. This CDR3 has 14 amino acids. CDR3 amino acids: CASSANLGQNEQFF. CDR3 nucleotides: TGTGCCAGCAGCGCCAACCTGGGGCAGAATGAGCAGTTCTTC.

The chain uses TRBV23-1 and TRBJ2-7; D remains ambiguous. TRBV23-1 is filed as an ORF, its function uncertain. This CDR3 comprises 16 residues. V lost 2 bases, J lost 0 bases, and 14 bases lay in between. CDR3 region: CASSQARRLSSYEQYF. The CDR3 coding sequence is TGCGCCAGCAGTCAAGCCCGGCGGCTGTCCTCCTACGAGCAGTACTTC.

Regarding this clone: A read error may account for a junction end that differs from germline. The chain carries TRBV5-4 and TRBJ2-7, with D perhaps matching TRBD2 (6 bases). The CDR3 loop spans 14 amino acids. Germline lookup yields CDR1 SGHNT and CDR2 YYREEE (reference sequence). Here the CDR3 reads CASSLTGVSHEQYF. The CDR3 DNA is TGTGCCAGCAGCTTAACGGGAGTCTCCCACGAGCAGTACTTC.

The chain is built from TRBV28 and TRBJ2-5, with TRBD2 identical over 15 bases. Germline loops: CDR1 MDHEN, CDR2 SYDVKM. The CDR3 is 17 residues long. Losses at the gene ends were 6 bases for V and 9 bases for J; bases not matched to a gene: 14. CDR3 residues: CASSPGLAGGKKRAQYF. DNA for the CDR3: TGTGCCAGCAGCCCTGGACTAGCGGGAGGGAAAAAGAGAGCCCAGTACTTC.

This chain links TRBV6-5 with TRBJ1-1, with 8 bases matching TRBD1. The CDR3 sequence is 14 residues long. The germline CDR1 and CDR2 sequences are MNHEY and SVGAGI. Unmatched junction bases numbered 5, after V lost 4 bases and J lost 4 bases. The CDR3 sequence is CASSCRGLATEAFF. CDR3 DNA: TGTGCCAGCAGTTGCAGGGGGCTGGCCACTGAAGCTTTCTTT.

The CDR3 sequence is CASSDRYRGGDTQYF. The DNA of the CDR3 is TGTGCCAGCAGTGATAGGTACAGGGGTGGAGATACGCAGTATTTT. The chain has TRBV25-1 and TRBJ2-3, with TRBD1 matching over 7 bases. This CDR3 is built from 15 residues. The germline CDR1 and CDR2 sequences are MGHDK and SYGVNS. The junction had 8 bases not matched to a gene; V was cut back by 3 bases and J by 5 bases. Using reference TRBV25-1 and TRBJ2-3 for the parts outside the CDR3, the full variable domain is EADIYQTPRYLVIGTGKKITLECSQTMGHDKMYWYQQDPGMELHLIHYSYGVNSTEKGDLSSESTVSRIRTEHFPLTLESARPSHTSQYLCASSDRYRGGDTQYFGPGTRLTVL.

This clone has just one count. V gene TRBV11-2 combines with J gene TRBJ2-2; 7 bases agree with TRBD1. The germline gives CDR1 SGHAT, CDR2 FQNNGV. Germline trimming cut 1 base from V and 5 bases from J; bases unmatched to any gene: 10. This CDR3 region has 17 residues. The CDR3 sequence: CASSLGRGTGETGELFF. The CDR3 nucleotides are TGTGCCAGCAGCTTAGGTCGGGGTACAGGGGAAACCGGGGAGCTGTTTTTT.

A note on this clone: The junction shows a germline mismatch at one end, possibly a read error. This chain links TRBV7-7 with TRBJ2-3; no clear D. CDR1 SSHAT and CDR2 FNYEAQ come from the germline V gene (reference sequence). This CDR3 region has 15 residues. CDR3 sequence: CASSLGGNEADTQYF. The CDR3 region has the DNA TGTGCTAGCAGCTTAGGCGGCAACGAGGCAGATACGCAGTATTTT.

This chain connects TRBV19 to TRBJ1-1, with D possibly TRBD1 on 6 matching bases. V shed 7 bases and J shed 1 base, with 19 bases lying between them. The germline V gene has CDR1 LNHDA and CDR2 SQIVND (reference sequence). The CDR3 length is 16 residues. The CDR3 DNA is TGTGCCAGTACCCCCCGCGCGGGGGCGGGGAACACTGAAGCTTTCTTT. This encodes CASTPRAGAGNTEAFF.

The count of this clone is one. The rearrangement uses TRBV18 and TRBJ2-2, with D unclear. V lost 3 bases to trimming and J lost 1 base, with 12 bases between them. CDR1 is KGHSH, CDR2 LQKENI, per germline. This CDR3 comprises 16 residues. The CDR3 region is CASSPLGSGNTGELFF. CDR3 DNA sequence: TGTGCCAGCTCACCGCTGGGTTCGGGGAACACCGGGGAGCTGTTTTTT.